This TCR beta chain was recovered during a study of blood T cells in healthy people across ages. In its sample, this clonotype was seen a few times. Its cognate antigen is unknown. A second about 6 to 12 cycle PCR used barcoded and J-beta primers. Each cDNA molecule received a tag from a template-switch adaptor that had 12 random nucleotides. MiXCR, run by TCRdb on the 5' RACE reads, gives a single entry per CDR3 protein. The table includes roughly 1,800,000 distinct CDR3 sequences, 40% to 55% detected once. Each sample yielded at least 5 micrograms of PBMC total RNA. Study-wide results and caveats: Among T cells, TCR beta diversity per million cells dropped roughly linearly as age rose.

V trimming: 0 bases; J trimming: 5 bases; junction bases outside the gene matches: 7. The CDR3 covers 15 residues. Germline assignment: CDR1 DFQATT and CDR2 SNEGSKA (reference sequence). The chain recombines TRBV20-1 with TRBJ2-1; 7 bases agree with TRBD2. Material: blood. The TCR originated in a woman in her 40s in good health. The DNA of the CDR3 is TGCAGTGCTAGAGATTTTGGGGACTATGACAATGAGCAGTTCTTC. As protein: CSARDFGDYDNEQFF.